These 21 T cell receptor beta chains were all obtained from the same sample, sequenced in a study of cytomegalovirus exposure and HLA in healthy donors. The primer mix had 60 Vbeta and 13 Jbeta primers. Clones were sequenced by immunoSEQ multiplex PCR, and TCRdb holds only the in-frame ones, with some missing. The data show about 200,000 clones, with over 9.5% seen just once and 7.8% held by the top ten. The sample taken for sequencing was PBMCs. Receptors were obtained from a man aged 50-60 years in good health and CMV-seropositive.

The genes are TRBV27 and TRBJ2-2; weak D call: TRBD2 (5 bases). CDR3 length equals 15 residues. V gave up 3 bases and J gave up 5 bases, with 13 bases separating them. CDR1 is MNHEY, CDR2 SMNVEV, per germline (reference sequence). CDR3 coding DNA: TGTGCCAGCAGTTTCCACTCCAAGCGGACCGGGGAGCTGTTTTTT. It codes for CASSFHSKRTGELFF.

The genes are TRBV7-2 and TRBJ1-4; 8 bases are shared with TRBD1. The CDR3 loop spans 14 amino acids. After removal of 6 bases from V and 7 bases from J, the junction contained 7 bases not matched to a gene. Germline V lookup: CDR1 SGHTA, CDR2 FQGNSA. The CDR3 region has the DNA TGTGCCAGCAGTCGGGGGACAGGCGGTGAAAAACTGTTTTTT. It yields the protein CASSRGTGGEKLFF.

The rearrangement uses TRBV5-4 and TRBJ2-7; maybe TRBD2 (7 bases). CDR3 length: 13 residues. V was pared by 0 bases and J by 5 bases, with 9 bases between. Per the germline V gene, CDR1 is SGHNT and CDR2 is YYREEE (reference sequence). CDR3 bases: TGTGCCAGCAGCTTGGCCGGGGGGCACGAGCAGTACGTC. Its translation: CASSLAGGHEQYV.

This clone was seen a few times. For the CDR3, the DNA is TGTGCCAGCAGTTACTTGACAGGGGATAATTCACCCCTCCACTTT. Translation gives CASSYLTGDNSPLHF. The genes are TRBV6-6 and TRBJ1-6; the match to TRBD1 covers 8 bases. The V segment lost 1 base and the J segment 5 bases; nucleotides outside the gene matches: 1. Germline loops: CDR1 MNHNY, CDR2 SVGAGI (reference sequence). The CDR3 consists of 15 residues.

This clone was seen only a few times. The CDR3 is CASSFGTVPGYTF. The CDR3 DNA follows: TGCGCCAGCAGCTTCGGGACAGTTCCTGGCTACACCTTC. The V gene is TRBV5-1, the J gene TRBJ1-2; 7 bases match TRBD1. Germline lookup yields CDR1 SGHRS and CDR2 YFSETQ. The CDR3 spans 13 residues. V dropped 2 bases and J dropped 7; count of bases not matched to a gene: 5.

The chain uses TRBV7-2 and TRBJ2-7; D gene uncertain. CDR1 is SGHTA, CDR2 FQGNSA, per germline. This CDR3 is built from 13 residues. V was cut by 2 bases and J by 3 bases, with 8 bases left in between. The DNA of the CDR3 is TGTGCCAGCAGCTTAAATCCCTACTACGAGCAGTACGTC. This gives the protein CASSLNPYYEQYV.

In this sample, this clone turned up many times. The rearrangement uses TRBV4-3 and TRBJ1-4, with 7 positions matching TRBD1. Germline V gene data show CDR1 as LGHNA and CDR2 as YSLEER. The V and J ends lost 0 bases and 6 bases, in that order; junction bases with no gene match: 1. The CDR3 extends over 14 amino acids. The CDR3 DNA reads TGCGCCAGCAGCCAAGAGCAGGGGGATGAAAAACTGTTTTTT. This encodes CASSQEQGDEKLFF.

The chain combines TRBV28 with TRBJ1-2, with D unclear. The CDR3 extends over 14 amino acids. Germline CDR1 is MDHEN and CDR2 is SYDVKM. V dropped 7 bases and J dropped 0 bases, with 12 bases sitting between them. The CDR3 region has the DNA TGTGCCAGCATCCTGGGCAGCCCTAACTATGGCTACACCTTC. Its translation is CASILGSPNYGYTF.

In its sample, this clone was seen a few times. CDR3 sequence: CASSYLSGGRGTEAFF. Written as DNA, the CDR3 is TGTGCCAGCAGTTACTTATCAGGGGGTAGGGGTACTGAAGCTTTCTTT. The chain joins TRBV6-5 to TRBJ1-1; TRBD1 agrees at 7 bases. Germline V gene data show CDR1 as MNHEY and CDR2 as SVGAGI. The CDR3 has 16 residues. V shed 1 base, J shed 5 bases, and the junction held 10 bases outside the gene matches.

In the case of this clone: Relative to the germline gene, one junction end is altered; a read error may explain this. The chain combines TRBV6-5 with TRBJ1-1, with 7 bases fitting TRBD1. CDR3 length: 15 residues. CDR1 MNHEY and CDR2 SVGAGI come from the germline V gene. CDR3 nucleotides: TGTGTCAGCAGTCAATCGACAGGGCTGAACACTGAAGCTTTCTTT. Residues: CVSSQSTGLNTEAFF.

Only a few counts were recorded for this clone. This sequence joins TRBV30 and TRBJ1-3; TRBD1 matches at 8 bases. CDR1 and CDR2 from the germline V gene are GTSNPN and SVGIG (reference sequence). With V trimmed by 1 base and J by 0 bases, 8 bases remained unmatched. The CDR3 consists of 17 residues. The CDR3 DNA is TGTGCCTGGAGTGCCGGGTACAGGGGGGTCTCTGGAAACACCATATATTTT. It specifies CAWSAGYRGVSGNTIYF.

V usage is TRBV9 and J usage is TRBJ1-3; D ambiguous. Germline CDR1 is SGDLS and CDR2 is YYNGEE. With 0 bases removed from V and 6 bases from J, the gap between germline ends came to 7 bases. The CDR3 consists of 13 residues. The CDR3 loop is CASSVDAVNTIYF. The DNA for the CDR3 is TGTGCCAGCAGCGTAGATGCGGTAAACACCATATATTTT.

In its sample, this clone was seen a few times. The rearrangement joins TRBV7-2 to TRBJ2-5; 10 nucleotides align to TRBD2. The germline CDR1 and CDR2 sequences are SGHTA and FQGNSA. The trim removed 2 bases at V and 5 bases at J, leaving 5 bases unmatched. The CDR3 loop spans 15 amino acids. Written as DNA, the CDR3 is TGTGCCAGCAGCTTACAAAGCGGGGGGGTGGAGACCCAGTACTTC. This encodes CASSLQSGGVETQYF.

The chain joins TRBV5-6 to TRBJ2-5, with TRBD2 as a possible D gene (7 bases). V was pared by 3 bases and J by 6 bases, with 12 bases between. This CDR3 contains 13 residues. CDR1 and CDR2 (germline): SGHDT, YYEEEE. Here the CDR3 reads CASSSKGGKTQYF. CDR3 nucleotide sequence: TGTGCCAGCAGCTCCAAGGGGGGGAAGACCCAGTACTTC.

This clone showed up just a few times. The CDR3 nucleotides read TGTGCCAGCAGCGTATCTGGACAGATTAATGAAAAACTGTTTTTT. Protein sequence: CASSVSGQINEKLFF. The chain uses TRBV9 and TRBJ1-4, with a weak D call TRBD1 (6 bases). The germline V and J ends were trimmed by 1 base and 4 bases, with 11 bases remaining between them. The germline V gene has CDR1 SGDLS and CDR2 YYNGEE. CDR3 length: 15 amino acids.

This clone was seen only a few times. V gene TRBV27 combines with J gene TRBJ1-1, with TRBD1 matching 11 bases. CDR1 MNHEY and CDR2 SMNVEV come from the germline V gene (reference sequence). After removal of 3 bases from V and 4 bases from J, the junction contained 10 bases not matched to a gene. CDR3 length: 17 residues. CDR3 nucleotide sequence: TGTGCCAGCAGTTTTTTGAGGACAGGGGGCCTGAGCACTGAAGCTTTCTTT. This translates into CASSFLRTGGLSTEAFF.

CDR3 in amino acids: CASRGRGPLNTEAFF. For the CDR3, the DNA is TGTGCCAGCCGGGGCAGGGGCCCTTTGAACACTGAAGCTTTCTTT. This chain links TRBV14 with TRBJ1-1; the D gene is possibly TRBD1 (6 bases). CDR1 SGHDN and CDR2 FVKESK come from the germline V gene. The CDR3 sequence is 15 residues long. Trimming pared 8 bases from V and 0 bases from J, leaving 16 bases between.

In this sample, this clone turned up a few times. J is TRBJ1-5 and V is TRBV7-2; D possibly corresponds to TRBD1 (5 bases). This CDR3 has 14 amino acids. Trimming shortened V by 7 bases and J by 5 bases, and 15 bases separated the two germline ends. Germline CDR1 reads SGHTA; CDR2 reads FQGNSA. CDR3 sequence: CASNGGGDDQPQHF. The CDR3 DNA is TGTGCCAGCAACGGCGGGGGGGACGATCAGCCCCAGCATTTT. Combining the CDR3 with reference TRBV7-2 and TRBJ1-5 gives the whole variable domain GAGVSQSPSNKVTEKGKDVELRCDPISGHTALYWYRQSLGQGLEFLIYFQGNSAPDKSGLPSDRFSAERTGGSVSTLTIQRTQQEDSAVYLCASNGGGDDQPQHFGDGTRLSIL.

This clone was seen a few times. CDR3 loop: CSVVRGIRTDTQYF. The CDR3 nucleotides read TGCAGCGTTGTACGGGGGATCAGAACAGATACGCAGTATTTT. The V call is TRBV29-1, the J call TRBJ2-3; the D gene is possibly TRBD2 (6 bases). Germline V lookup: CDR1 SQVTM, CDR2 ANQGSEA. The CDR3 sequence is 14 residues long. The germline V and J ends were trimmed by 4 bases and 3 bases, with 14 bases remaining between them.

V usage is TRBV29-1 and J usage is TRBJ2-2; TRBD2 agrees at 7 bases. The CDR3 is made up of 12 amino acids. Germline CDR1 and CDR2: SQVTM and ANQGSEA. The V segment lost 7 bases and the J segment 6 bases; nucleotides outside the gene matches: 5. The CDR3 spells CSGRTRAGELFF. The CDR3 region has the DNA TGCAGCGGGAGGACTAGAGCCGGGGAGCTGTTTTTT.

This clone has just a few counts. The rearrangement uses TRBV4-2 and TRBJ1-2; 8 nucleotides line up with TRBD1. Germline V gene lookup returns CDR1 LGHNA and CDR2 YNFKEQ. V lost 1 base and J lost 1; bases outside the gene matches: 2. The CDR3 is 15 residues long. This CDR3 reads CASSQATGDNYGYTF. The CDR3, as DNA: TGTGCCAGCAGCCAAGCGACAGGGGATAACTATGGCTACACCTTC.